This TCR beta chain comes out of a study of long-term antiretroviral therapy in people with HIV. Study summary: The immediate-ART recommendation dates to 2015, and the earliest samples predate it by about a decade. Findings and limits, study-wide: Whereas controls had wider CDR3 length ranges, HIV repertoires had narrower ones. Pre-ART clonal expansions dominated every time point's repertoire. Diversity remained lower than transplant donor controls, even though it increased after ART.

A v3.0 immunoSEQ assay was performed at survey level. Libraries were prepared by immunoSEQ multiplex PCR; TCRdb keeps only in-frame clonotypes and omits some of them. Counted here are about 16,000 clones, about 80% occurring once; the ten biggest clones make up 14%. This clone turned up a few times. Its antigen is unknown. The source material was unsorted PBMCs, sampled 1.5 years before starting antiretroviral therapy. This clonotype was obtained from a woman between 50 and 59 years old with HIV.

The CDR3: CASSRDRGYYEQYF. The CDR3 nucleotides read TGTGCCAGCAGCCGGGACAGAGGGTACTACGAGCAGTACTTC. The rearrangement uses TRBV27 and TRBJ2-7; 7 bases are a match to TRBD1. The germline gives CDR1 MNHEY, CDR2 SMNVEV (reference sequence). CDR3 length: 14 residues. V lost 6 bases to trimming and J lost 3 bases; unmatched junction nucleotides: 8.